These T cell receptor beta chains were read from a single sample in a study of T-cell memory formation after mild COVID-19. One entry per CDR3 protein results from TCRdb running MiXCR on the 5' RACE reads. The sample lists about half a million distinct CDR3 sequences; 15% to 20% were seen once. Input material: PBMCs or a T cell subset sorted from them (not recorded which). Source of these receptors: an adult woman who had mild COVID-19 (a few samples of this study predate the infection). Cell type and time point are not known. Both conserved end residues are part of each CDR3. D genes are given only for firm matches. Only part of the rows carry a size: once, few, many, or a class if the clone is expanded.

clone_size,v_call,j_call,cdr3_length,d_call,cdr3_aa,cdr3_nt
-,TRBV13,TRBJ1-4,16,TRBD1,CASSLRQGWDNEKLFF,TGTGCCAGCAGCTTGCGACAGGGCTGGGATAATGAAAAACTGTTTTTT
-,TRBV12-3/TRBV12-4,TRBJ2-3,15,-,CASRAGTSTFDTQYF,TGTGCCAGCAGGGCCGGGACCTCTACGTTTGATACGCAGTATTTT
once,TRBV9,TRBJ1-1,14,-,CASSGESMNTEAFF,TGTGCCAGCAGCGGAGAGTCTATGAACACTGAAGCTTTCTTT
-,TRBV5-4,TRBJ2-7,15,-,CASSFQDRSSYEQYF,TGTGCCAGCAGCTTTCAGGACCGAAGCTCCTACGAGCAGTACTTC
-,TRBV5-5,TRBJ1-5,17,TRBD1,CASSLNTGGGSNQPQHF,TGTGCCAGCAGCTTGAATACAGGGGGTGGAAGCAATCAGCCCCAGCATTTT
many,TRBV29-1,TRBJ2-1,15,TRBD2,CSVGTGTSVYNEQFF,TGCAGCGTTGGGACCGGGACTAGCGTCTACAATGAGCAGTTCTTC
once,TRBV7-2,TRBJ2-7,14,TRBD1,CASSPTGSHSEQYF,TGTGCCAGCAGCCCGACAGGGAGTCACTCCGAGCAGTACTTC
few,TRBV7-9,TRBJ2-6,15,-,CASSQEDSGANVLTF,TGTGCCAGCAGCCAAGAGGACTCTGGGGCCAACGTCCTGACTTTC
-,TRBV6-6,TRBJ2-7,15,-,CASSYPGGASYEQYF,TGTGCCAGCAGTTACCCAGGAGGGGCCTCGTACGAGCAGTACTTC
-,TRBV4-1,TRBJ1-6,16,-,CASSQVRHSLNSPLHF,TGCGCCAGCAGCCAGGTCCGACACTCATTGAATTCACCCCTCCACTTT
-,TRBV20-1,TRBJ2-7,14,-,CSASRAGSTYEQYF,TGCAGTGCGAGTCGGGCGGGGAGTACCTACGAGCAGTACTTC
few,TRBV4-1,TRBJ2-5,15,TRBD2,CASSQGGLALETQYF,TGCGCCAGCAGCCAAGGAGGACTAGCGTTGGAGACCCAGTACTTC
-,TRBV14,TRBJ1-4,15,TRBD1,CASSPPRNRGEKLFF,TGTGCCAGCAGCCCGCCCAGGAACAGGGGTGAAAAACTGTTTTTT
-,TRBV7-2,TRBJ1-5,15,-,CASSLWTDSNQPQHF,TGTGCCAGCAGCTTATGGACAGATAGCAATCAGCCCCAGCATTTT
few,TRBV9,TRBJ2-2,13,-,CASTVRGHGELFF,TGTGCCAGCACAGTCAGGGGTCACGGGGAGCTGTTTTTT
-,TRBV6-5,TRBJ1-5,15,TRBD1,CASSWDRGGSQPQHF,TGTGCCAGCAGTTGGGACAGGGGGGGCAGTCAGCCCCAGCATTTT
-,TRBV21-1,TRBJ1-1,16,-,CASSKARGGRNTEAFF,TGTGCCAGCAGCAAAGCGCGGGGGGGGAGGAACACTGAAGCTTTCTTT
-,TRBV12-3/TRBV12-4,TRBJ2-5,17,TRBD2,CASSSGLAGRGSETQYF,TGTGCCAGCAGTTCCGGACTAGCCGGACGTGGGTCGGAGACCCAGTACTTC
few,TRBV20-1,TRBJ2-1,20,TRBD2,CSARALLSSGDKGSYNEQFF,TGCAGTGCTAGAGCACTTCTTTCTAGCGGGGATAAGGGGTCCTACAATGAGCAGTTCTTC
few,TRBV5-1,TRBJ2-1,13,-,CASSMDQNNEQFF,TGCGCCAGCAGCATGGACCAGAACAATGAGCAGTTCTTC
-,TRBV3-1,TRBJ2-6,15,-,CASSQALSGANVLTF,TGTGCCAGCAGCCAAGCTCTCTCTGGGGCCAACGTCCTGACTTTC
-,TRBV7-2,TRBJ2-4,17,-,CASSLASGGGLGNIQYF,TGTGCCAGCAGCTTAGCGTCAGGGGGAGGGTTGGGAAACATTCAGTACTTC
few,TRBV20-1,TRBJ1-1,11,-,CSESVNTEAFF,TGCAGTGAGTCGGTGAACACTGAAGCTTTCTTT
-,TRBV27,TRBJ2-1,14,TRBD2,CASSPLAGGFEQFF,TGTGCCAGCAGTCCACTAGCGGGAGGGTTTGAGCAGTTCTTC
few,TRBV20-1,TRBJ1-1,15,-,CSARPLGQANTEAFF,TGCAGTGCTAGGCCCCTTGGACAAGCGAACACTGAAGCTTTCTTT
-,TRBV5-1,TRBJ2-3,16,-,CASSLVWAKSTDTQYF,TGCGCCAGCAGCTTGGTTTGGGCAAAAAGCACAGATACGCAGTATTTT
few,TRBV25-1,TRBJ2-4,12,-,CASSELRNIQYF,TGTGCCAGCAGTGAATTAAGGAACATTCAGTACTTC
few,TRBV7-9,TRBJ1-4,15,-,CASSLESQGYEKLFF,TGTGCCAGCAGCTTAGAGTCCCAGGGTTATGAAAAACTGTTTTTT
-,TRBV4-1,TRBJ2-3,14,-,CASSRGPRTDTQYF,TGCGCCAGCAGCCGAGGGCCCCGCACAGATACGCAGTATTTT
-,TRBV7-6,TRBJ1-5,15,-,CASSFSALSGQPQHF,TGTGCCAGCAGCTTTTCGGCCCTGAGCGGTCAGCCCCAGCATTTT
-,TRBV11-2,TRBJ2-2,19,TRBD2,CASSPGLAGGPGNTGELFF,TGTGCCAGCAGCCCGGGACTAGCGGGAGGGCCGGGGAACACCGGGGAGCTGTTTTTT
-,TRBV7-2,TRBJ2-7,13,-,CASSLTLASEQYF,TGTGCCAGCAGCTTAACTCTAGCTTCCGAGCAGTACTTC
few,TRBV13,TRBJ1-2,13,-,CASSLGRGDGYTF,TGTGCCAGCAGCTTAGGCCGTGGGGACGGCTACACCTTC
few,TRBV20-1,TRBJ2-2,14,-,CSASPTQVTGELFF,TGCAGTGCTAGCCCCACCCAGGTCACCGGGGAGCTGTTTTTT
-,TRBV11-3,TRBJ2-5,16,TRBD2,CASSSLAGGPSETQYF,TGTGCCAGCAGCTCGCTAGCGGGAGGGCCTTCCGAGACCCAGTACTTC
few,TRBV7-9,TRBJ2-2,14,-,CASSQSPGAGELFF,TGTGCCAGCAGCCAGTCGCCCGGAGCGGGGGAGCTGTTTTTT
few,TRBV6-5,TRBJ1-1,17,-,CASSYSGLWGVNTEAFF,TGTGCCAGCAGTTATTCGGGGCTCTGGGGAGTGAACACTGAAGCTTTCTTT
-,TRBV11-2,TRBJ1-3,11,-,CASSRGNTIYF,TGTGCCAGCAGCCGTGGAAACACCATATATTTT
-,TRBV20-1,TRBJ1-2,15,-,CSARRYREVDYGYTF,TGCAGTGCTCGACGCTACAGGGAAGTGGACTATGGCTACACCTTC
few,TRBV20-1,TRBJ1-1,15,TRBD1,CSASPGTGGNTEAFF,TGCAGTGCTAGCCCCGGGACAGGGGGGAACACTGAAGCTTTCTTT
-,TRBV6-6,TRBJ2-1,17,-,CASSSQSGASPGNEQFF,TGTGCCAGCAGTTCCCAGTCAGGGGCTAGCCCTGGGAATGAGCAGTTCTTC
few,TRBV6-1,TRBJ2-3,14,-,CASSGGRDADTQYF,TGTGCCAGCAGTGGGGGCAGGGACGCAGATACGCAGTATTTT
-,TRBV20-1,TRBJ2-7,14,-,CSARGRGLGYEQYF,TGCAGTGCGCGTGGGCGGGGCCTAGGCTACGAGCAGTACTTC
-,TRBV7-9,TRBJ2-1,16,TRBD1,CASSPQDRGNHNEQFF,TGTGCCAGCAGCCCCCAGGACAGGGGGAACCACAATGAGCAGTTCTTC
many,TRBV12-3/TRBV12-4,TRBJ2-1,15,TRBD2,CASSLLAGENNEQFF,TGTGCCAGCAGTCTACTAGCGGGGGAAAACAATGAGCAGTTCTTC
few,TRBV20-1,TRBJ2-2,17,TRBD2,CSARDLPTRGRAGELFF,TGCAGTGCTAGAGATCTGCCAACTCGCGGGAGAGCCGGGGAGCTGTTTTTT
once,TRBV9,TRBJ2-2,15,TRBD2,CASSVGGSGPGELFF,TGTGCCAGCAGCGTAGGCGGGAGTGGTCCCGGGGAGCTGTTTTTT
-,TRBV9,TRBJ2-6,16,-,CASSVAPSVGANVLTF,TGTGCCAGCAGCGTAGCTCCATCGGTAGGGGCCAACGTCCTGACTTTC